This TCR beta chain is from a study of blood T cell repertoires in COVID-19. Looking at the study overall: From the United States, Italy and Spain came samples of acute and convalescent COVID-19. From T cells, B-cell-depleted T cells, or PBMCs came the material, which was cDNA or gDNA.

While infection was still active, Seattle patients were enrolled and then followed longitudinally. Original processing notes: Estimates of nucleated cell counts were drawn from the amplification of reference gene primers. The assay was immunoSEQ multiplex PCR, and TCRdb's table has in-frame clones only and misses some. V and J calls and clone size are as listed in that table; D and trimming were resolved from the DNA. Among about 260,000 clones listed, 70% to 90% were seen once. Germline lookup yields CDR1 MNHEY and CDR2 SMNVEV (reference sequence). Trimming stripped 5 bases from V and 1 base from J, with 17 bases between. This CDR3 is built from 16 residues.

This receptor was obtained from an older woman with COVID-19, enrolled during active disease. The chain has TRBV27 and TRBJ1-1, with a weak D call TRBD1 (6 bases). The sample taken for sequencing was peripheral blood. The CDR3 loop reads CASSTPSRDKNTEAFF. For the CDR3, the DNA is TGTGCCAGCAGTACCCCTTCTCGGGACAAGAACACTGAAGCTTTCTTT.